A single sample gave rise to the 13 T cell receptor beta chains below, sequenced in a study of identifying expanded T cells in peripheral blood. TCRdb's copy holds only in-frame clones and misses some; the assay was immunoSEQ multiplex PCR. The table has about 58,000 clones, roughly nine tenths seen once. What was sequenced was blood. Receptors were obtained from a person aged 18-70 years in good health.

The chain uses TRBV11-2 and TRBJ2-5; 10 bases fit TRBD2. Germline assignment: CDR1 SGHAT and CDR2 FQNNGV. The CDR3 length is 16 residues. J lost 3 bases, V lost 5 bases, and 9 bases had no gene match. CDR3 region: CASSHKRGGRKETQYF. The CDR3 DNA follows: TGTGCCAGCAGCCACAAGCGGGGGGGCCGGAAAGAGACCCAGTACTTC.

The chain joins TRBV30 to TRBJ1-2, with 7 bases aligning to TRBD1. The ends lost 8 bases at V and 4 bases at J; junction bases unmatched: 16. CDR1 and CDR2 (germline): GTSNPN, SVGIG (reference sequence). The CDR3 runs to 15 residues. The CDR3 DNA reads TGTGCCGGATGCTTACCCAGGGGGGGAACCTATGGCTACACCTTC. It is translated as CAGCLPRGGTYGYTF.

CDR3 DNA: TGTGCCAGCAGTGAGTTGGCCGGGCCCCACGAGCAGTACTTC. Its translation: CASSELAGPHEQYF. This chain connects TRBV2 to TRBJ2-7; no firm D call. With 3 bases removed from V and 5 bases from J, the gap between germline ends came to 14 bases. This CDR3 is 14 amino acids long. In germline, CDR1 is SNHLY, CDR2 FYNNEI. The full variable domain, its missing parts supplied by reference TRBV2 and TRBJ2-7, is EPEVTQTPSHQVTQMGQEVILRCVPISNHLYFYWYRQILGQKVEFLVSFYNNEISEKSEIFDDQFSVERPDGSNFTLKIRSTKLEDSAMYFCASSELAGPHEQYFGPGTRLTVT.

This chain connects TRBV2 to TRBJ1-4; no definite D call. Germline V gene data show CDR1 as SNHLY and CDR2 as FYNNEI. With 4 bases removed from V and 6 bases from J, the gap between germline ends came to 6 bases. The CDR3 loop spans 12 amino acids. The CDR3 loop reads CASSATDEKLFF. The CDR3 DNA follows: TGTGCCAGCAGTGCTACGGATGAAAAACTGTTTTTT.

V is TRBV12-1 and J is TRBJ1-1. TRBV12-1 is deemed a pseudogene. The CDR3 runs to 16 residues. In DNA form, the CDR3 reads TGTGCCAGCAGCTTCCAACTTATGGACTGGAACACTGAAGCTTTCTTT. The encoded protein is CASSFQLMDWNTEAFF.

This sequence joins TRBV6-6 and TRBJ1-2, with 7 bases aligning to TRBD1. J lost 0 bases, V lost 5 bases, and 3 bases had no gene match. Germline loops: CDR1 MNHNY, CDR2 SVGAGI (reference sequence). This CDR3 region has 14 residues. CDR3: CASSAGTANYGYTF. CDR3 bases: TGTGCCAGCAGTGCCGGGACAGCTAACTATGGCTACACCTTC.

This chain links TRBV5-1 with TRBJ2-1, with 10 bases lining up with TRBD1. Trimming cost V 0 bases and J 2 bases; bases outside gene matches: 11. CDR1 is SGHRS, CDR2 YFSETQ, per germline. This CDR3 is 19 amino acids long. The CDR3, as DNA: TGCGCCAGCAGCTTGGCCCCTATCGGACAGGGGGGTGCCTACAATGAGCAGTTCTTC. Protein: CASSLAPIGQGGAYNEQFF.

This chain links TRBV29-1 with TRBJ1-1; D not resolved. Per germline, CDR1 SQVTM and CDR2 ANQGSEA. This CDR3 is built from 12 residues. V was cut by 5 bases and J by 4 bases, with 11 bases left in between. The CDR3 DNA follows: TGCAGCGTTTCGGGCATACGCACTGAAGCTTTCTTT. Its protein is CSVSGIRTEAFF.

The V and J genes are TRBV13 and TRBJ2-1; D ambiguous. The germline V gene has CDR1 PRHDT and CDR2 FYEKMQ (reference sequence). The length of the CDR3 is 12 residues. V gave up 5 bases and J gave up 3 bases, with 5 bases separating them. CDR3 amino acids: CASSQYYNEQFF. DNA of the CDR3: TGTGCCAGCAGCCAGTACTACAATGAGCAGTTCTTC.

The chain carries TRBV7-2 and TRBJ2-3; D possibly corresponds to TRBD1 (6 bases). The CDR3 runs to 13 residues. Germline V lookup: CDR1 SGHTA, CDR2 FQGNSA. Trimming removed 2 bases from V and 7 bases from J, with 10 bases in between. CDR3 sequence reads: CASSLMQGNTQYF. The CDR3 DNA follows: TGTGCCAGCAGCTTAATGCAGGGGAATACGCAGTATTTT.

The V gene is TRBV6-5, the J gene TRBJ2-7, with TRBD2 as a possible D gene (6 bases). CDR3 length: 13 residues. Between the trimmed V and J ends, which lost 8 bases and 5 bases, there was a span of 16 bases. Per the germline V gene, CDR1 is MNHEY and CDR2 is SVGAGI. The chain's CDR3 is CASAGRGRNEQYF. CDR3 nucleotides: TGTGCCAGCGCGGGACGGGGGAGGAACGAGCAGTACTTC.

This clone has only a few counts. The chain carries TRBV25-1 and TRBJ2-7; D is unresolved. The CDR3 contains 12 residues. The V end lost 6 bases, the J end lost 7 bases, and 13 bases lay between the germline ends. CDR1 and CDR2 (germline): MGHDK, SYGVNS. This chain's CDR3 is CASSAVRSEQYF. The CDR3 region has the DNA TGTGCCAGCAGCGCGGTGAGGTCGGAGCAGTACTTC.

V is TRBV10-3 and J is TRBJ1-5, with TRBD1 matching over 7 bases. J was trimmed by 0 bases and V by 4 bases; bases with no gene match: 0. The CDR3 length is 14 residues. Germline V lookup: CDR1 ENHRY, CDR2 SYGVKD. The CDR3 DNA follows: TGTGCCATCAGTGGACAGGGTAGCAATCAGCCCCAGCATTTT. Its translation is CAISGQGSNQPQHF.